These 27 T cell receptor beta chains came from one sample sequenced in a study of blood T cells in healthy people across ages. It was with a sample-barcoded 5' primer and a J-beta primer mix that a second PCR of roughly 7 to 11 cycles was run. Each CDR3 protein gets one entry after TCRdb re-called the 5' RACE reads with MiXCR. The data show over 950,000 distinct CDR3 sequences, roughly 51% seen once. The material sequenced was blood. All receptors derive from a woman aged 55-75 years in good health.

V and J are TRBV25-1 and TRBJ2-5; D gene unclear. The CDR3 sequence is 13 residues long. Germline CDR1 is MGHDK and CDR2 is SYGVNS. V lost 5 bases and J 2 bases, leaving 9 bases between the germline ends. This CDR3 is CASSHIEQETQYF. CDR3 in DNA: TGTGCCAGCAGTCATATAGAACAAGAGACCCAGTACTTC.

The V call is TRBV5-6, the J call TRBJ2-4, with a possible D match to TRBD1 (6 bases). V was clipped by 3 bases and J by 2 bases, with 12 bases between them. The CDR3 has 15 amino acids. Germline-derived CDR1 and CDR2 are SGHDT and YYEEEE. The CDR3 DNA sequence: TGTGCCAGCAGCTGGACAGTCGGGTCCAAAAACATTCAGTACTTC. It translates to CASSWTVGSKNIQYF. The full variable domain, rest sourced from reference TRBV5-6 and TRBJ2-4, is DAGVTQSPTHLIKTRGQQVTLRCSPKSGHDTVSWYQQALGQGPQFIFQYYEEEERQRGNFPDRFSGHQFPNYSSELNVNALLLGDSALYLCASSWTVGSKNIQYFGAGTRLSVL.

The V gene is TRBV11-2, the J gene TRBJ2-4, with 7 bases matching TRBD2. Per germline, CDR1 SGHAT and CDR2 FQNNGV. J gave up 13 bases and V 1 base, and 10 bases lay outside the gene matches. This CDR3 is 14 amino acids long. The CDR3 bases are TGTGCCAGCAGCTTAGTTCAGGGAGGGTACAAGCAGTACTTC. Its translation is CASSLVQGGYKQYF.

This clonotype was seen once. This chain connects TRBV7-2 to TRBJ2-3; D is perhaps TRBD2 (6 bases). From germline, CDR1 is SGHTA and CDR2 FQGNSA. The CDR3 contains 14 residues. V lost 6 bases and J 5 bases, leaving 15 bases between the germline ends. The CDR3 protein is CASSDGGVVDTQYF. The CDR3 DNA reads TGTGCCAGCAGTGACGGGGGAGTGGTAGATACGCAGTATTTT.

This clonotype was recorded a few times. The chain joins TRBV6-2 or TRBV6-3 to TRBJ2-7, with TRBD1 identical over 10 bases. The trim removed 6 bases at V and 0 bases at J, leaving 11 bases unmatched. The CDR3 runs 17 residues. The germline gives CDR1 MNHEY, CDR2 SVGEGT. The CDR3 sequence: CASSRQGAHPTSYEQYF. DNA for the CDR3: TGTGCCAGCAGCCGACAGGGGGCTCATCCTACCTCCTACGAGCAGTACTTC.

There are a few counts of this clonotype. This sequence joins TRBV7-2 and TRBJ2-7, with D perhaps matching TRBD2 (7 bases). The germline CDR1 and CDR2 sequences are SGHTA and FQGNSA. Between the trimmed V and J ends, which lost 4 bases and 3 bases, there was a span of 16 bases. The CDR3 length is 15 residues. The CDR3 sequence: CASSWNGGADYEQYF. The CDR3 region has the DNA TGTGCCAGCAGCTGGAATGGGGGGGCCGACTACGAGCAGTACTTC.

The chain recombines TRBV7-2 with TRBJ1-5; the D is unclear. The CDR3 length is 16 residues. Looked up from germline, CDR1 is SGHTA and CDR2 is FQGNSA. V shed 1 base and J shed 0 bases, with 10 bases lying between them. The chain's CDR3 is CASSLGSQHSNQPQHF. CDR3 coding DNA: TGTGCCAGCAGCTTAGGCTCACAGCATAGCAATCAGCCCCAGCATTTT.

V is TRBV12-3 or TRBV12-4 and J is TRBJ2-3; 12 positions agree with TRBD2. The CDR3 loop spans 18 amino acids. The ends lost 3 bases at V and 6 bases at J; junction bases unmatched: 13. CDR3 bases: TGTGCCAGCAGTTTGAGGTCTTCTAGCGGGAGGGCCACCGATACGCAGTATTTT. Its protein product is CASSLRSSSGRATDTQYF.

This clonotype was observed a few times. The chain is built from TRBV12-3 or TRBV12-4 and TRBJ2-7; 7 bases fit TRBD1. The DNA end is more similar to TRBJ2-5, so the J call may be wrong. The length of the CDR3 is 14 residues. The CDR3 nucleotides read TGTGCCAGCAGCCCAGACAGGGTCGAAGAGACCCAGTACTTC. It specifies CASSPDRVEETQYF.

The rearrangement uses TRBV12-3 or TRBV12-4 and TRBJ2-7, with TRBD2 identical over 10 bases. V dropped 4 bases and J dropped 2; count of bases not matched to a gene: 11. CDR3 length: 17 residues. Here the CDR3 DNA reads TGTGCCAGCAGTTCCAGGACTAGCGGAGGTGTAACCTACGAGCAGTACTTC. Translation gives CASSSRTSGGVTYEQYF.

Written as DNA, the CDR3 is TGTGCCTGTAGTAGAGGGACAGTCGCTGGCTACACCTTC. Its protein is CACSRGTVAGYTF. The genes are TRBV30 and TRBJ1-2, with TRBD1 matching 7 bases. The length of the CDR3 is 13 residues. J was trimmed by 7 bases and V by 6 bases; bases with no gene match: 11. CDR1 GTSNPN and CDR2 SVGIG come from the germline V gene (reference sequence).

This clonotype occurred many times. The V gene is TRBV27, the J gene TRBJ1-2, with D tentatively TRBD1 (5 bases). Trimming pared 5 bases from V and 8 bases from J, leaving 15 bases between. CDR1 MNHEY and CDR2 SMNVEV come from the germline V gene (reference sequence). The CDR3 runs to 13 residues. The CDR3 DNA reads TGTGCCAGCAGTCTTCAGGGAGGAGTGGGCTACACCTTC. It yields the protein CASSLQGGVGYTF.

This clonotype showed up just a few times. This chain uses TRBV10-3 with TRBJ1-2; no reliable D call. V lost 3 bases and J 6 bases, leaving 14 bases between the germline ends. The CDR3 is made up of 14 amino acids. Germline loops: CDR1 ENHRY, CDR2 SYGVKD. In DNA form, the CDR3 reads TGTGCCATCAGTGACACCCCCCGGTCACATGGCTACACCTTC. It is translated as CAISDTPRSHGYTF.

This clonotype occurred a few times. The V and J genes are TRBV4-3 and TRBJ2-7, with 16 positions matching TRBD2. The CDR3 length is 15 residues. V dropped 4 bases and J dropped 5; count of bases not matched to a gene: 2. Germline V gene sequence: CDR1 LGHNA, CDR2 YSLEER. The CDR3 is CASSPGLAGGHEQYF. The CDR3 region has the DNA TGCGCCAGCAGCCCGGGACTAGCGGGAGGGCACGAGCAGTACTTC.

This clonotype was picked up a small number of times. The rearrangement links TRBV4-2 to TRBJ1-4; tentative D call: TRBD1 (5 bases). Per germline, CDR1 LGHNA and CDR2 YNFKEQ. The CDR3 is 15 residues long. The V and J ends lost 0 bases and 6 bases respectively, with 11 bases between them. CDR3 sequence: CASSQDGGADEKLFF. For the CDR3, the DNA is TGTGCCAGCAGCCAAGATGGGGGAGCCGATGAAAAACTGTTTTTT.

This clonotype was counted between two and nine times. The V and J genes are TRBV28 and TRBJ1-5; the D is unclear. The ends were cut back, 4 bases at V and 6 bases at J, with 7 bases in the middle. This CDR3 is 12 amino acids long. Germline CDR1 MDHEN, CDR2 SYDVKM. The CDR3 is CASSWEGQPQHF. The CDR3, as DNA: TGTGCCAGCAGTTGGGAGGGTCAGCCCCAGCATTTT.

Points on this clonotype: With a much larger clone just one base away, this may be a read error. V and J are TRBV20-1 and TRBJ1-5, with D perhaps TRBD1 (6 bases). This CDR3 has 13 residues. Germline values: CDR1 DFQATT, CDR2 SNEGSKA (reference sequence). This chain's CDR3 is CSAKDSKDQPRHF. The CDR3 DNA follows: TGCAGTGCAAAGGACAGCAAAGATCAGCCCCGGCATTTT.

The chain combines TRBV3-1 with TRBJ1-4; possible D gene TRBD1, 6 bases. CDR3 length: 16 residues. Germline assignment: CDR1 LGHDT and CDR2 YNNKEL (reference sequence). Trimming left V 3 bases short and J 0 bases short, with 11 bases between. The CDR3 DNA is TGTGCCAGCAGCCAGAAAAGACAGGCAACTAATGAAAAACTGTTTTTT. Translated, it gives CASSQKRQATNEKLFF.

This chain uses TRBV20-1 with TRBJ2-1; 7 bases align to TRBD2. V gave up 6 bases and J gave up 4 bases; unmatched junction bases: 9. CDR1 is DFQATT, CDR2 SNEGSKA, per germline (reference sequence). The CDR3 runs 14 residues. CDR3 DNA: TGCAGTGCAACCCCGGGACTACGTTACAATGAGCAGTTCTTC. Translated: CSATPGLRYNEQFF.

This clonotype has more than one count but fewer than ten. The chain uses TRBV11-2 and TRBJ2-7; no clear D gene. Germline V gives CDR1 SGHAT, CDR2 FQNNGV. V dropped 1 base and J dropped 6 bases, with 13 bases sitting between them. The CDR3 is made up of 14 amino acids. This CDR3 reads CASSLVAAQREQYF. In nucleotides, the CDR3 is TGTGCCAGCAGCTTAGTTGCCGCCCAACGCGAGCAGTACTTC.

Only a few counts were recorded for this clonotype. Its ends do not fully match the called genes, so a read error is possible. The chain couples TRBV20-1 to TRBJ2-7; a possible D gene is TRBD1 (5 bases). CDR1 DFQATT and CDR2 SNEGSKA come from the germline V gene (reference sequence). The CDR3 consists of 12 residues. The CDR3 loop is CSARDSLYEQYF. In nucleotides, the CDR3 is TGCAGTGCCAGAGACAGCCTATACGAGCAGTACTTC.

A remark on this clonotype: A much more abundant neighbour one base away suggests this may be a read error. CDR3 nucleotides: TGCAGCGTTGCGACTAGCTGCCAGCAGTACTTC. Translated, it gives CSVATSCQQYF. This sequence joins TRBV29-1 and TRBJ2-4; TRBD2 aligns across 7 bases. Germline loops: CDR1 SQVTM, CDR2 ANQGSEA. This CDR3 spans 11 amino acids. V lost 4 bases to trimming and J lost 13 bases; unmatched junction nucleotides: 7. Full variable domain (rest looked up from reference TRBV29-1 and TRBJ2-4): SAVISQKPSRDICQRGTSLTIQCQVDSQVTMMFWYRQQPGQSLTLIATANQGSEATYESGFVIDKFPISRPNLTFSTLTVSNMSPEDSSIYLCSVATSCQQYFGAGTRLSVL.

CDR3 in amino acids: CASSRPSWVGDEQFF. In DNA, the CDR3 is TGTGCCAGCAGCCGCCCTTCCTGGGTTGGCGATGAGCAGTTCTTC. J is TRBJ2-1 and V is TRBV11-2; D is unclear. CDR1 is SGHAT, CDR2 FQNNGV, per germline. CDR3 size: 15 residues. V was trimmed by 5 bases and J by 8 bases, leaving 19 bases between them.

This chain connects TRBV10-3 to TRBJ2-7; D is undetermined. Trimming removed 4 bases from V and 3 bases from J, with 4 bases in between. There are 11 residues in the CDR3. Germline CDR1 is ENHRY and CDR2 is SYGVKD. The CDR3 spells CAISAGYEQYF. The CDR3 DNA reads TGTGCCATCAGTGCGGGCTACGAGCAGTACTTC.

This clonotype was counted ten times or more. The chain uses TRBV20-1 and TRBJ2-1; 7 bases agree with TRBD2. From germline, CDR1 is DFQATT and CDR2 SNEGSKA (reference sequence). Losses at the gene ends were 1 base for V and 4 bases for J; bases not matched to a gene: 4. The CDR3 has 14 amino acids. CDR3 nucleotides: TGCAGTGCTAGAGCGGGAGGACCTTACAATGAGCAGTTCTTC. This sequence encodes CSARAGGPYNEQFF.

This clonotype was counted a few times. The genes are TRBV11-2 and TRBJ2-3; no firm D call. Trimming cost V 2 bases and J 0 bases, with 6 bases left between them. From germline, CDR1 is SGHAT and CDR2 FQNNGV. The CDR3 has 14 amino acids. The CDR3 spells CASSLYASTDTQYF. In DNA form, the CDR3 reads TGTGCCAGCAGCTTATACGCCAGCACAGATACGCAGTATTTT.

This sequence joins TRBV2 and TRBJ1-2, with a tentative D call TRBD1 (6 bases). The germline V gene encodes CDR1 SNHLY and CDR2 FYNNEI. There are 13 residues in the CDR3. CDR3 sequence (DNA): TGTGCTGGGGGCGGTAAGACCTTCTATGGCTACACCTTC. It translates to CAGGGKTFYGYTF.